This T cell receptor (beta chain) comes out of a study of blood T cell repertoires in COVID-19 (dated by TCRdb to about 2020). Study-level background: Collaborator samples came from the United States, Italy and Spain and covered acute and convalescent phases of COVID-19. The repertoires were released in a freely available public database meant as a resource for research on the immune response to SARS-CoV-2. The material from the prospective study consisted of cDNA or gDNA derived from T cells, B-cell-depleted T cells, or PBMCs. Sample metadata almost always included a de-identified subject ID, COVID-19 status, age in years and sex. Deeply sampled blood TCRbeta repertoires from subjects exposed to, actively infected with, or recovered from COVID-19 were included in the dataset. Where available, HLA class I and class II types were obtained from metadata supplied by the sample provider rather than from assay-based typing. Samples came from the ongoing ImmuneRACE study (first 160 participants) plus 1,254 subjects from 6 global collaborators.

Trimming at the junction amounts to 5 bases on V and 6 bases on J, and the germline ends lie 13 bases apart. There are 14 amino acids in the CDR3, from cysteine to phenylalanine inclusive. Only the CDR3 DNA stays, 42 bases, in frame from base 1. As encoded in the germline V gene, CDR1 is SGHNT while CDR2 is YENEEA. Study-wide conclusions, independent of this receptor: The quantity of clinical and demographic metadata differed by source and by participant and was supplied without curation.

This clone was observed once. Its cognate antigen has yet to be identified. The record has no base qualities; no much larger clone is one base away. Each collaborating institution followed its own protocols to collect whole blood in K2EDTA tubes. For TCRbeta analysis, collaborator samples were shipped as frozen whole blood, as isolated PBMCs, or as DNA extracted from either sample type. TCRbeta CDR3 regions were amplified from genomic DNA by means of the immunoSEQ Assay, a bias-controlled multiplex PCR. The study's own analysis went as follows. The number of nucleated cells in each sample was estimated by amplification of reference gene primers within the assay. Sequence reads were collapsed and filtered to measure the absolute abundance of every unique TCRbeta CDR3 rearrangement. For each sample, productive Simpson clonality was calculated by taking the square root of Simpson's diversity index across productive rearrangements. TCRdb holds this immuneACCESS table with in-frame rearrangements only. Some clones are missing; in checked studies, unresolved V genes explain under half, and the rest has no known cause. V and J calls and clone size follow that table, whereas D and trimming were derived from the DNA. The sample table contains just over 15,000 clones; only one count was recorded for about 80% of them. The leading ten clones occupy about 8.9% of the sample.

The chain uses TRBV11-3 and TRBJ2-2; the D region possibly corresponds to TRBD2 (5 bases align). This receptor was identified in a human donor in a cohort sampled during active COVID-19. The specimen was peripheral blood. The nucleotides read TGTGCCAGCAGCCTCGGGCGGGCGTCCGGGGAGCTGTTTTTT. It encodes CASSLGRASGELFF.